These 21 T cell receptor beta chains were all obtained from the same sample, sequenced in a study of regulatory T cells in long-lasting Graves disease. Time point described: newly diagnosed GD, antithyroid drugs for less than 3 months. RNA from PBMCs was the source of the TCR library. Both iRepertoire HTBI primers and Arm-PCR of CDR3 regions were used to build the TCR beta libraries. Via MiXCR, TCRdb re-called the multiplex PCR reads, giving one row per CDR3 protein. The sample shows 530,000 or so distinct CDR3 sequences, roughly 13% of them seen only once. These data were also reused for a study on T cells in Graves' hyperthyroidism and ophthalmopathy.

The sequences come from peripheral blood mononuclear cells (PBMCs), collected at new diagnosis, from a patient treated with antithyroid drugs. These receptor sequences come from a man aged 25-40 years with Graves disease.

This clonotype was observed at least ten times. At one end the junction does not follow the germline gene, possibly because of a read error. This chain joins TRBV5-1 and TRBJ2-1; D is ambiguous. The germline CDR1 and CDR2 sequences are SGHRS and YFSETQ. CDR3 length equals 15 residues. CDR3 residues: CASSLGLKTANEQFF. CDR3 nucleotide sequence: TGTGCCAGCAGCTTGGGCCTCAAAACGGCCAATGAGCAGTTCTTC.

This sequence joins TRBV10-3 and TRBJ2-5; TRBD1 is a possible D gene (6 bases). Germline V gives CDR1 ENHRY, CDR2 SYGVKD. There are 15 residues in the CDR3. V shed 0 bases and J shed 2 bases, with 10 bases lying between them. The CDR3 nucleotides are TGTGCCATCAGTGAGTCGAGGACAGATCAAGAGACCCAGTACTTC. Translation: CAISESRTDQETQYF.

This clonotype was seen repeatedly, ten times or more. The chain is built from TRBV10-3 and TRBJ1-4; 7 bases are a match to TRBD1. The CDR3 runs to 14 residues. Trimming cost V 11 bases and J 4 bases; bases outside gene matches: 10. CDR1 ENHRY and CDR2 SYGVKD come from the germline V gene. CDR3 in DNA: TGTGCCTCACGAACAGGGGAGGGTAATGAAAAACTGTTTTTT. This sequence encodes CASRTGEGNEKLFF.

This clonotype appeared once. A read error is possible here, since a much larger clone lies one base away. The J gene is TRBJ2-5, the V gene TRBV30; 10 bases agree with TRBD1. The germline gives CDR1 GTSNPN, CDR2 SVGIG (reference sequence). The CDR3 runs to 13 residues. V was clipped by 6 bases and J by 5 bases; unmatched bases: 6. The CDR3: CACMTGGAETQYF. DNA of the CDR3: TGTGCCTGTATGACAGGGGGCGCGGAGACCCAGTACTTC.

There are a few counts of this clonotype. The chain couples TRBV12-3 or TRBV12-4 to TRBJ2-1, with D unresolved. V was trimmed by 3 bases and J by 5 bases, leaving 14 bases between them. The CDR3 has 15 amino acids. CDR3 loop: CASSLKSGVDNEQFF. In nucleotides, the CDR3 is TGTGCCAGCAGTTTGAAGTCGGGCGTGGACAATGAGCAGTTCTTC.

This chain uses TRBV29-1 with TRBJ2-1, with 10 bases aligning to TRBD2. CDR1 is SQVTM, CDR2 ANQGSEA, per germline. The CDR3 extends over 15 amino acids. J gave up 2 bases and V 5 bases, and 6 bases lay outside the gene matches. The CDR3 is CSVNDLAGAYNEQFF. DNA of the CDR3: TGCAGCGTTAATGATCTAGCGGGAGCCTACAATGAGCAGTTCTTC.

This clonotype has just a few counts. The chain is built from TRBV5-1 and TRBJ1-1; the D is unclear. CDR1 and CDR2 from the germline V gene are SGHRS and YFSETQ. V lost 2 bases and J 0 bases, leaving 8 bases between the germline ends. The CDR3 runs 14 residues. In nucleotides, the CDR3 is TGCGCCAGCAGCTTACTTTCTCTGAACACTGAAGCTTTCTTT. Protein: CASSLLSLNTEAFF.

Remarks on this clonotype: This CDR3 is missing its conserved last phenylalanine or tryptophan, likely due to a read error. V and J are TRBV20-1 and TRBJ2-3, with unresolved D. The germline CDR1 and CDR2 sequences are DFQATT and SNEGSKA (reference sequence). This CDR3 region has 12 residues. Trimming pared 7 bases from V and 6 bases from J, leaving 14 bases between. The CDR3 loop is CSGRRQEDTQYL. The CDR3 DNA sequence: TGCAGTGGACGGCGACAAGAGGATACGCAGTATCTT.

This clonotype was recorded many times. The chain employs TRBV20-1 and TRBJ2-3, with D possibly matching TRBD1 (6 bases). Germline lookup yields CDR1 DFQATT and CDR2 SNEGSKA (reference sequence). The CDR3 has 15 amino acids. Trimming removed 5 bases from V and 7 bases from J, with 22 bases in between. The CDR3 DNA reads as TGCAGTGCTGTGACGGGACAATCCCTAAAGAATACGCAGTATTTT. Protein sequence: CSAVTGQSLKNTQYF.

A remark on this clonotype: Since a much larger clone is just one base distant, this may be a read error. The chain has TRBV4-2 and TRBJ2-1, with D possibly matching TRBD2 (5 bases). V was shortened by 0 bases and J by 9 bases, with 6 bases between the two germline ends. Germline CDR1 and CDR2: LGHNA and YNFKEQ. The CDR3 contains 12 residues. CDR3 sequence (DNA): TGTGCCAGCAGCCAAGATCGGGGTGAGCAGTTCTTC. Translated: CASSQDRGEQFF.

This chain joins TRBV5-1 and TRBJ2-2; 10 nucleotides agree with TRBD1. The germline gives CDR1 SGHRS, CDR2 YFSETQ. The CDR3 covers 16 residues. V gave up 1 base and J gave up 2 bases; unmatched junction bases: 2. CDR3 coding DNA: TGCGCCAGCAGCTTGAGGACAGGGGGAAACACCGGGGAGCTGTTTTTT. Its protein is CASSLRTGGNTGELFF. Filled out from reference TRBV5-1 and TRBJ2-2, the complete variable domain reads KAGVTQTPRYLIKTRGQQVTLSCSPISGHRSVSWYQQTPGQGLQFLFEYFSETQRNKGNFPGRFSGRQFSNSRSEMNVSTLELGDSALYLCASSLRTGGNTGELFFGEGSRLTVL.

This clonotype has a count of ten or more. The chain joins TRBV20-1 to TRBJ2-1; the D call may be TRBD1 or TRBD2 (5 bases each). The germline V gene has CDR1 DFQATT and CDR2 SNEGSKA (reference sequence). CDR3 length: 12 amino acids. This CDR3 reads CSWGSSYNEQFF. In DNA form, the CDR3 reads TGCAGCTGGGGGAGCTCCTACAATGAGCAGTTCTTC.

This clonotype was seen at least ten times. This chain connects TRBV7-9 to TRBJ2-3, with 7 bases identical to TRBD2. V lost 4 bases, J lost 8 bases, and 3 bases stayed unmatched. The CDR3 totals 12 residues. Germline CDR1 and CDR2: SEHNR and FQNEAQ (reference sequence). CDR3 sequence (DNA): TGTGCCAGCAGCTCCCCGGGGGGTACGCAGTATTTT. As protein: CASSSPGGTQYF.

The chain employs TRBV4-1 and TRBJ1-1; 7 bases map to TRBD1. This CDR3 is 15 amino acids long. Germline assignment: CDR1 MGHRA and CDR2 YSYEKL. The ends lost 0 bases at V and 4 bases at J; junction bases unmatched: 5. The CDR3: CASSQDAQGFTEAFF. In nucleotides, the CDR3 is TGCGCCAGCAGCCAAGATGCACAGGGGTTCACTGAAGCTTTCTTT.

This clonotype was recorded many times. This rearrangement joins TRBV11-2 to TRBJ2-1, with TRBD2 matching 7 bases. CDR3 length: 16 amino acids. CDR1 and CDR2 from the germline V gene are SGHAT and FQNNGV. J lost 2 bases, V lost 6 bases, and 10 bases had no gene match. The DNA for the CDR3 is TGTGCCAGCAGTTCACAACGAGCGGGAACCTACAATGAGCAGTTCTTC. Protein: CASSSQRAGTYNEQFF.

This clonotype has at least ten counts. This chain links TRBV7-8 with TRBJ2-7; 9 bases map to TRBD2. After removal of 0 bases from V and 4 bases from J, the junction contained 7 bases not matched to a gene. Germline-derived CDR1 and CDR2 are SGHVS and FQNEAQ. This CDR3 has 16 residues. The CDR3 sequence is CASSLAWLAGTYEQYF. The CDR3 DNA sequence: TGTGCCAGCAGCTTAGCTTGGCTAGCGGGAACATACGAGCAGTACTTC. The whole variable domain, remainder taken from reference TRBV7-8 and TRBJ2-7, is GAGVSQSPRYKVAKRGQDVALRCDPISGHVSLFWYQQALGQGPEFLTYFQNEAQLDKSGLPSDRFFAERPEGSVSTLKIQRTQQEDSAVYLCASSLAWLAGTYEQYFGPGTRLTVT.

On this clonotype: This sequence may be a read error, since a much larger clone differs from it by one base. The genes are TRBV2 and TRBJ2-7, with 12 nucleotides matching TRBD2. This CDR3 region has 13 residues. Germline V gene sequence: CDR1 SNHLY, CDR2 FYNNEI. The CDR3 spells CAGRLAGAREQYF. For the CDR3, the DNA is TGTGCCGGCAGACTAGCGGGAGCTCGGGAGCAGTACTTC.

This clonotype was seen many times. The V gene is TRBV9, the J gene TRBJ2-7, with 7 bases identical to TRBD2. V trimming: 3 bases; J trimming: 6 bases; junction bases outside the gene matches: 3. Germline CDR1 SGDLS, CDR2 YYNGEE. The CDR3 covers 12 residues. CDR3 protein: CASSAGLGEQYF. The CDR3 region has the DNA TGTGCCAGCAGCGCTGGACTAGGCGAGCAGTACTTC.

At least ten counts were recorded for this clonotype. This sequence joins TRBV5-4 and TRBJ2-1; the match to TRBD2 covers 8 bases. After removal of 5 bases from V and 8 bases from J, the junction contained 12 bases not matched to a gene. Per germline, CDR1 SGHNT and CDR2 YYREEE (reference sequence). The CDR3 loop spans 15 amino acids. The CDR3 here is CASRTGVLAGDEQFF. Written as DNA, the CDR3 is TGTGCCAGCAGGACTGGAGTCCTAGCGGGCGATGAGCAGTTCTTC.

Of note for this clonotype: This clone may be a read error of a much larger clone one base away. This chain connects TRBV2 to TRBJ2-2, with 8 bases fitting TRBD2. From germline, CDR1 is SNHLY and CDR2 FYNNEI. The CDR3 extends over 13 amino acids. The CDR3 is CASSGLAGGGLFF. DNA for the CDR3: TGTGCCAGCAGTGGTCTAGCGGGCGGGGGGCTGTTTTTT.

This clonotype was counted many times. The chain joins TRBV7-3 to TRBJ1-2; possible D gene TRBD1, 6 bases. V was cut by 10 bases and J by 6 bases, with 12 bases left in between. CDR3 length equals 11 residues. The germline CDR1 and CDR2 sequences are SGHTA and FQGTGA. CDR3 amino acids: CATPYRDGYTF. The DNA for the CDR3 is TGTGCCACACCGTACAGGGATGGCTACACCTTC.